The 31 T cell receptor beta chains given below trace back to one sample, sequenced in a study of OX40 agonist ivuxolimab in advanced cancers. The data were produced by immunoSEQ multiplex PCR, yet TCRdb's version contains in-frame clones alone and is incomplete. The sample lists fewer than 50,000 clones, around 80% occurring once. The sample here was CD4+ or CD8+ T cells sorted from blood, taken in a trial of the OX40 agonist ivuxolimab. These receptors all come from an adult with an advanced solid tumor such as melanoma, head and neck, liver or kidney cancer.

This chain connects TRBV9 to TRBJ2-2; D unresolved. This CDR3 is built from 16 residues. The V gene's germline CDR1 is SGDLS and CDR2 YYNGEE. Trimming left V 3 bases short and J 5 bases short, with 17 bases between. The CDR3 region is CASSGAFGPGTGELFF. DNA of the CDR3: TGTGCCAGCAGCGGTGCTTTCGGGCCTGGGACCGGGGAGCTGTTTTTT. The full variable domain, in which reference TRBV9 and TRBJ2-2 provide the parts outside the CDR3, is DSGVTQTPKHLITATGQRVTLRCSPRSGDLSVYWYQQSLDQGLQFLIQYYNGEERAKGNILERFSAQQFPDLHSELNLSSLELGDSALYFCASSGAFGPGTGELFFGEGSRLTVL.

This sequence joins TRBV14 and TRBJ2-7; weak D call: TRBD2 (5 bases). This CDR3 region has 13 residues. Germline values: CDR1 SGHDN, CDR2 FVKESK. Trimming removed 2 bases at V and 2 bases at J, with 7 bases between. In DNA form, the CDR3 reads TGTGCCAGCAGCCAACGGGGTACCTACGAGCAGTACTTC. It yields the protein CASSQRGTYEQYF.

This clone occurred a few times. The genes are TRBV2 and TRBJ1-6; D ambiguous. This CDR3 is built from 14 residues. CDR1 SNHLY and CDR2 FYNNEI come from the germline V gene. Trimming pared 3 bases from V and 8 bases from J, leaving 11 bases between. The CDR3 coding sequence is TGTGCCAGCAGTGAGGCAGACACAGATTCACCCCTCCACTTT. Translating it yields CASSEADTDSPLHF.

CDR3 nucleotides: TGTGCCAGCTCACCACAGGGGACCGGGCTGGATACGCAGTATTTT. This gives the protein CASSPQGTGLDTQYF. V and J are TRBV18 and TRBJ2-3; D possibly uses TRBD1 or TRBD2 (5 bases each). Looked up from germline, CDR1 is KGHSH and CDR2 is LQKENI. The CDR3 sequence is 15 residues long. The V end was cut by 1 base, the J end by 6 bases, with 14 bases between.

The rearrangement uses TRBV28 and TRBJ2-3; D call uncertain. The V and J ends lost 3 bases and 2 bases respectively, with 9 bases between them. The germline V gene encodes CDR1 MDHEN and CDR2 SYDVKM. The CDR3 spans 14 residues. CDR3 DNA: TGTGCCAGCAGTTTCGGCGGATACACAGATACGCAGTATTTT. Its translation: CASSFGGYTDTQYF.

The V and J genes are TRBV29-1 and TRBJ1-3, with D uncertain. Germline V gene sequence: CDR1 SQVTM, CDR2 ANQGSEA. Deletions cut 5 bases from V and 0 bases from J, with 11 bases between. This CDR3 region has 14 residues. DNA for the CDR3: TGCAGCGTTCTTCTTCCGGACTCTGGAAACACCATATATTTT. Translation: CSVLLPDSGNTIYF.

The V gene is TRBV2, the J gene TRBJ1-5, with D perhaps matching TRBD1 (5 bases). The CDR3 is 13 residues long. Trimming stripped 7 bases from V and 6 bases from J, with 13 bases between. Germline V gene lookup returns CDR1 SNHLY and CDR2 FYNNEI. In nucleotides, the CDR3 is TGTGCCAGCACCGTGGGCGGGACTCAGCCCCAGCATTTT. Translated, it gives CASTVGGTQPQHF.

The chain carries TRBV6-5 and TRBJ2-5; no clear D gene. CDR1 and CDR2 (germline): MNHEY, SVGAGI. This CDR3 is built from 12 residues. V gave up 7 bases and J gave up 1 base, with 7 bases separating them. CDR3 protein: CASISPQETQYF. CDR3 in DNA: TGTGCCAGCATTTCCCCCCAAGAGACCCAGTACTTC.

The J gene is TRBJ2-1, the V gene TRBV10-1, with 11 bases lining up with TRBD2. V was pared by 3 bases and J by 7 bases, with 5 bases of the junction left unmatched. The CDR3 covers 15 residues. In germline, CDR1 is WNHNN, CDR2 SYGVQD (reference sequence). The CDR3 loop reads CASSDYSGGVNEQFF. The CDR3 DNA reads as TGCGCCAGCAGTGATTATAGCGGGGGGGTTAATGAGCAGTTCTTC.

This chain links TRBV10-2 with TRBJ2-2, with D uncertain. Germline CDR1 is WSHSY and CDR2 is SAAADI. The CDR3 sequence is 14 residues long. V lost 6 bases and J lost 6, with 14 bases in between. CDR3 sequence (DNA): TGCGCCAGCAGCGTCAGAATCGATCCCGGGGAGCTGTTTTTT. Its protein is CASSVRIDPGELFF.

The chain recombines TRBV15 with TRBJ2-5; 11 bases fit TRBD1. This CDR3 contains 16 residues. CDR1 is LNHNV, CDR2 YYDKDF, per germline (reference sequence). The trim removed 3 bases at V and 0 bases at J, leaving 3 bases unmatched. CDR3 residues: CATSRGGQGDQETQYF. CDR3 coding DNA: TGTGCCACCAGCAGGGGGGGACAGGGGGACCAAGAGACCCAGTACTTC.

The V gene is TRBV2, the J gene TRBJ2-3; no reliable D call. The germline gives CDR1 SNHLY, CDR2 FYNNEI. CDR3 length: 12 residues. Trimming removed 5 bases at V and 0 bases at J, with 3 bases between. The CDR3 DNA sequence: TGTGCCAGCAGTACTAGCACAGATACGCAGTATTTT. Protein: CASSTSTDTQYF.

V and J are TRBV5-6 and TRBJ2-7; 7 nucleotides align to TRBD2. In germline, CDR1 is SGHDT, CDR2 YYEEEE. CDR3 length equals 12 residues. V was pared by 2 bases and J by 6 bases, with 2 bases of the junction left unmatched. The CDR3 sequence is CASSFGLVEQYF. CDR3 coding DNA: TGTGCCAGCAGCTTCGGACTAGTCGAGCAGTACTTC.

By proportion, this clone is medium-sized. This chain joins TRBV29-1 and TRBJ1-1, with unresolved D. Trimming took off 6 bases at V and 4 bases at J, with 12 bases between the two ends. The length of the CDR3 is 12 residues. Per the germline V gene, CDR1 is SQVTM and CDR2 is ANQGSEA. CDR3: CSVDTGFTEAFF. The CDR3 nucleotides are TGCAGCGTCGATACGGGGTTCACTGAAGCTTTCTTT.

Sample share makes this clone medium-sized (0.01 to 0.1%). The chain is built from TRBV19 and TRBJ2-2; no definite D call. The CDR3 has 16 residues. V lost 3 bases to trimming and J lost 4 bases, with 15 bases between them. Per the germline V gene, CDR1 is LNHDA and CDR2 is SQIVND (reference sequence). As DNA, the CDR3 is TGTGCCAGTAGTATGGTGGAGCGCCGATCCACCGGGGAGCTGTTTTTT. The encoded protein is CASSMVERRSTGELFF.

The chain is built from TRBV27 and TRBJ2-1, with TRBD1 identical over 8 bases. The CDR3 covers 12 residues. Germline CDR1 reads MNHEY; CDR2 reads SMNVEV (reference sequence). V was clipped by 6 bases and J by 7 bases; unmatched bases: 2. The CDR3 loop is CASSRTGNEQFF. CDR3 in DNA: TGTGCCAGCAGCCGGACAGGGAATGAGCAGTTCTTC.

The chain links TRBV2 to TRBJ2-2; possible D gene TRBD2, 5 bases. The ends were cut back, 4 bases at V and 3 bases at J, with 12 bases in the middle. This CDR3 region has 15 residues. Germline CDR1 is SNHLY and CDR2 is FYNNEI. The CDR3 region has the DNA TGTGCCAGCAGTGCGGAGAGGGCCGACACCGGGGAGCTGTTTTTT. Protein: CASSAERADTGELFF.

A single count supports this clone. The V call is TRBV6-5, the J call TRBJ2-1; perhaps D is TRBD1 or TRBD2 (5 bases each). V gave up 5 bases and J gave up 8 bases, with 19 bases separating them. The CDR3 is 15 residues long. Germline assignment: CDR1 MNHEY and CDR2 SVGAGI. The CDR3 is CASSRPGPPAHEQFF. In DNA form, the CDR3 reads TGTGCCAGCAGTCGACCGGGACCCCCGGCCCATGAGCAGTTCTTC.

This clone has only one observation. This chain's CDR3 is CASSLAPGQNYEQYF. The CDR3 region has the DNA TGTGCCAGCAGCTTAGCACCAGGACAAAACTACGAGCAGTACTTC. The V and J genes are TRBV28 and TRBJ2-7, with D tentatively TRBD1 (5 bases). Between the trimmed V and J ends, which lost 6 bases and 3 bases, there was a span of 18 bases. Per the germline V gene, CDR1 is MDHEN and CDR2 is SYDVKM. The CDR3 is 15 amino acids.

The chain combines TRBV9 with TRBJ2-1; D is tentatively TRBD1 or TRBD2 (6 bases each). The V end was cut by 3 bases, the J end by 5 bases, with 12 bases between. Germline values: CDR1 SGDLS, CDR2 YYNGEE. The CDR3 has 14 amino acids. In nucleotides, the CDR3 is TGTGCCAGCAGCGGGGGGGCAGGTAACAATGAGCAGTTCTTC. Translating gives CASSGGAGNNEQFF.

The chain has TRBV6-1 and TRBJ2-5; 10 bases line up with TRBD1. Germline CDR1 is MNHNS and CDR2 is SASEGT. V gave up 7 bases and J gave up 1 base; unmatched junction bases: 6. The CDR3 is made up of 15 amino acids. The CDR3 DNA is TGTGCCAGCACCCGGGACAGGGGATTCCAAGAGACCCAGTACTTC. Its translation is CASTRDRGFQETQYF.

This clone was seen more than once but under ten times. J is TRBJ2-1 and V is TRBV28; 9 bases line up with TRBD2. CDR1 is MDHEN and CDR2 is SYDVKM in the germline V gene. The CDR3 consists of 14 residues. The V segment lost 6 bases and the J segment 6 bases; nucleotides outside the gene matches: 6. The CDR3 loop reads CASSVAGAGNEQFF. CDR3 nucleotide sequence: TGTGCCAGCAGCGTAGCGGGAGCGGGCAATGAGCAGTTCTTC.

This chain connects TRBV6-5 to TRBJ1-2; D gene unclear. The CDR3 totals 15 residues. Germline CDR1 MNHEY, CDR2 SVGAGI. V dropped 2 bases and J dropped 5 bases, with 15 bases sitting between them. CDR3: CASSYGFGALYGYTF. CDR3 nucleotide sequence: TGTGCCAGCAGTTACGGGTTTGGAGCCTTATATGGCTACACCTTC.

J is TRBJ2-6 and V is TRBV18, with D uncertain. CDR3 length equals 14 residues. Germline V CDR1 and CDR2: KGHSH, LQKENI. V lost 3 bases, J lost 1 base, and 4 bases lay in between. The CDR3 region is CASSPRSGANVLTF. In DNA form, the CDR3 reads TGTGCCAGCTCACCGCGATCTGGGGCCAACGTCCTGACTTTC.

This clone was picked up a small number of times. This sequence joins TRBV7-3 and TRBJ2-3; no clear D. Germline CDR1 SGHTA, CDR2 FQGTGA. V shed 3 bases and J shed 3 bases, with 10 bases lying between them. CDR3 size: 14 residues. The CDR3: CASSFAVRTDTQYF. CDR3 coding DNA: TGTGCCAGCAGCTTCGCGGTCAGGACAGATACGCAGTATTTT.

This clone has a single count. The chain joins TRBV7-9 to TRBJ1-2; no clear D. The germline CDR1 and CDR2 sequences are SEHNR and FQNEAQ (reference sequence). The CDR3 runs to 13 residues. The ends were cut back, 5 bases at V and 8 bases at J, with 15 bases in the middle. The CDR3: CASSVSPYEGYTF. For the CDR3, the DNA is TGTGCCAGCAGCGTCAGCCCATATGAGGGCTACACCTTC.

V gene TRBV28 combines with J gene TRBJ2-3; 12 nucleotides agree with TRBD2. Germline values: CDR1 MDHEN, CDR2 SYDVKM. The CDR3 is 15 amino acids. The V and J ends lost 5 bases and 6 bases, in that order; junction bases with no gene match: 6. CDR3 residues: CASSASGRAMDTQYF. The DNA for the CDR3 is TGTGCCAGCAGTGCTAGCGGGAGGGCCATGGATACGCAGTATTTT.

The V call is TRBV18, the J call TRBJ1-4; perhaps TRBD1 as D (5 bases). V dropped 4 bases and J dropped 7 bases, with 16 bases sitting between them. The germline V gene encodes CDR1 KGHSH and CDR2 LQKENI. The length of the CDR3 is 15 residues. The CDR3, as DNA: TGTGCCAGCTCACGGGAGGGGCGAGGGCGTGAAAAACTGTTTTTT. Protein: CASSREGRGREKLFF.

The sample holds a few counts of this clone. The chain joins TRBV7-8 to TRBJ2-1, with 9 bases identical to TRBD1. V trimming: 5 bases; J trimming: 2 bases; junction bases outside the gene matches: 4. There are 15 residues in the CDR3. Germline CDR1 and CDR2: SGHVS and FQNEAQ. The CDR3: CASSPWTGAYNEQFF. CDR3 coding DNA: TGTGCCAGCAGCCCCTGGACAGGGGCCTACAATGAGCAGTTCTTC.

The chain links TRBV5-1 to TRBJ2-7; 7 bases are shared with TRBD2. Germline V gene lookup returns CDR1 SGHRS and CDR2 YFSETQ. This CDR3 spans 13 amino acids. J lost 3 bases, V lost 1 base, and 1 base had no gene match. The CDR3 is CASSLWGGYEQYF. The CDR3 DNA reads TGCGCCAGCAGCTTGTGGGGGGGCTACGAGCAGTACTTC.

This chain joins TRBV5-1 and TRBJ2-7; D gene ambiguous. This CDR3 comprises 14 residues. V was pared by 0 bases and J by 0 bases, with 7 bases between. Germline V gene lookup returns CDR1 SGHRS and CDR2 YFSETQ. CDR3 nucleotides: TGCGCCAGCAGCTTGGAGCAGACCTCCTACGAGCAGTACTTC. Its translation is CASSLEQTSYEQYF. Based on the CDR3 plus reference TRBV5-1 and TRBJ2-7, the full variable domain is KAGVTQTPRYLIKTRGQQVTLSCSPISGHRSVSWYQQTPGQGLQFLFEYFSETQRNKGNFPGRFSGRQFSNSRSEMNVSTLELGDSALYLCASSLEQTSYEQYFGPGTRLTVT.